Below, 24 T cell receptor beta chains from the same sample are listed, as sequenced in a study of T cell changes during pregnancy in multiple sclerosis (dated by TCRdb to about 2019). Receptors were amplified or captured by the immunoSEQ multiplex PCR assay. The source is immuneACCESS, and TCRdb retained only in-frame sequences with V and J called. Part of the clones is not carried over; for the studies checked, unresolved V genes explain less than half of this, and the remainder is unexplained. The sample table contains fewer than 12,000 clones; only one count was recorded for roughly 90% of them. 5.1% of the sample is held by the ten biggest clonotypes. The sample consisted of CD8+ T cells from peripheral blood mononuclear cells, taken in the first trimester of pregnancy. The receptors were gathered from a female donor in good health, enrolled as a control in a pregnancy study.

The chain is built from TRBV6-6 and TRBJ2-3, with 12 nucleotides matching TRBD2. V lost 6 bases to trimming and J lost 3 bases; unmatched junction nucleotides: 4. The CDR3 has 15 amino acids. Germline CDR1 and CDR2: MNHNY and SVGAGI (reference sequence). This CDR3 is CASSRLAGGTDTQYF. The CDR3 nucleotides are TGTGCCAGCAGCCGTCTAGCGGGGGGGACAGATACGCAGTATTTT.

This clone was found a few times. The J gene is TRBJ1-4, the V gene TRBV14; 7 nucleotides agree with TRBD1. The CDR3 totals 18 residues. With 0 bases clipped from V and 7 bases from J, the junction kept 14 bases outside the gene matches. Germline-derived CDR1 and CDR2 are SGHDN and FVKESK. CDR3: CASSQDRVWDSGAEKLFF. CDR3 sequence (DNA): TGTGCCAGCAGCCAAGATAGGGTCTGGGACAGCGGAGCTGAAAAACTGTTTTTT.

With respect to this clone: The germline gene is not matched at one end of the junction; a read error may be the cause. The chain links TRBV7-8 to TRBJ1-5; 8 bases are shared with TRBD1. This CDR3 region has 14 residues. Germline CDR1 and CDR2: SGHVS and FQNEAQ. CDR3 sequence reads: CTSSRDRSNQPQHF. The CDR3 DNA reads as TGTACCAGCAGCCGGGACAGGAGCAATCAGCCCCAGCATTTT.

The CDR3 DNA reads as TGCGCCAGCAGCCAAGATTGGACAGGGGGCAGCTATGGCTACACCTTC. As protein: CASSQDWTGGSYGYTF. The chain recombines TRBV4-3 with TRBJ1-2; 11 bases are shared with TRBD1. Trimming took 0 bases from V and 4 from J; bases not matched to a gene: 4. This CDR3 has 16 residues. Germline V CDR1 and CDR2: LGHNA, YSLEER.

The chain combines TRBV11-2 with TRBJ2-3; 9 nucleotides align to TRBD2. The CDR3 has 16 residues. The V segment lost 3 bases and the J segment 2 bases; nucleotides outside the gene matches: 6. CDR1 and CDR2 from the germline V gene are SGHAT and FQNNGV. The CDR3 protein is CASSFPSGEYTDTQYF. The CDR3 coding sequence is TGTGCCAGCAGCTTCCCTAGCGGGGAGTACACAGATACGCAGTATTTT.

The chain combines TRBV13 with TRBJ2-3, with TRBD1 as a possible D gene (6 bases). The V gene's germline CDR1 is PRHDT and CDR2 FYEKMQ (reference sequence). Trimming pared 4 bases from V and 2 bases from J, leaving 13 bases between. The CDR3 contains 15 residues. The DNA for the CDR3 is TGTGCCAGCAGCTCCTACAGGGAACCCACAGATACGCAGTATTTT. It encodes CASSSYREPTDTQYF.

CDR3 residues: CASRRQGIIDTEAFF. In DNA, the CDR3 is TGTGCCAGCAGGAGACAGGGGATAATCGACACTGAAGCTTTCTTT. V and J are TRBV6-4 and TRBJ1-1; 8 bases are shared with TRBD1. V shed 6 bases and J 3 bases; nucleotides not matched to a gene: 9. The CDR3 totals 15 residues. CDR1 and CDR2 from the germline V gene are MRHNA and SNTAGT.

The CDR3 sequence: CASGLPGLAGDTDTQYF. The CDR3 region has the DNA TGTGCTAGTGGTTTACCGGGACTAGCGGGGGACACAGATACGCAGTATTTT. This rearrangement joins TRBV12-5 to TRBJ2-3, with TRBD2 matching 14 bases. In germline, CDR1 is LGHNT, CDR2 FRNRAP. CDR3 length: 17 residues. V was clipped by 3 bases and J by 2 bases; unmatched bases: 4.

The rearrangement uses TRBV7-9 and TRBJ2-6; D is unresolved. The V gene's germline CDR1 is SEHNR and CDR2 FQNEAQ (reference sequence). V dropped 2 bases and J dropped 0 bases, with 8 bases sitting between them. The CDR3 length is 16 residues. The CDR3 DNA reads as TGTGCCAGCAGCTTAATGCGATCCTCTGGGGCCAACGTCCTGACTTTC. Its protein product is CASSLMRSSGANVLTF.

V gene TRBV18 combines with J gene TRBJ2-7; D not certain. Germline V gives CDR1 KGHSH, CDR2 LQKENI. V lost 0 bases and J lost 3, with 6 bases in between. There are 13 residues in the CDR3. The CDR3 nucleotides read TGTGCCAGCTCACCACCAACGGGCTACGAGCAGTACTTC. Translation: CASSPPTGYEQYF.

The rearrangement uses TRBV19 and TRBJ2-3, with unresolved D. Germline values: CDR1 LNHDA, CDR2 SQIVND (reference sequence). Trimming shortened V by 2 bases and J by 4 bases, and 16 bases separated the two germline ends. The CDR3 consists of 16 residues. Written as DNA, the CDR3 is TGTGCCAGTAGTATAACGGCCAGGCGTGTTGCAGATACGCAGTATTTT. Its translation is CASSITARRVADTQYF. Filled out from reference TRBV19 and TRBJ2-3, the complete variable domain reads DGGITQSPKYLFRKEGQNVTLSCEQNLNHDAMYWYRQDPGQGLRLIYYSQIVNDFQKGDIAEGYSVSREKKESFPLTVTSAQKNPTAFYLCASSITARRVADTQYFGPGTRLTVL.

This clone was detected only once. This chain links TRBV7-8 with TRBJ1-1; 8 bases agree with TRBD1. The J segment lost 6 bases and the V segment lost 1 base, leaving 4 bases of the junction unmatched. CDR1 is SGHVS, CDR2 FQNEAQ, per germline. This CDR3 region has 14 residues. CDR3 DNA sequence: TGTGCCAGCAGCTTAGGACAGGGGAGCCCTGAAGCTTTCTTT. The encoded protein is CASSLGQGSPEAFF.

The chain combines TRBV4-1 with TRBJ1-3; D is unclear. Trimming left V 4 bases short and J 3 bases short, with 7 bases between. There are 13 residues in the CDR3. Germline values: CDR1 MGHRA, CDR2 YSYEKL. The CDR3 loop is CASSRGGGNTIYF. The CDR3 DNA is TGCGCCAGCAGCCGGGGAGGTGGAAACACCATATATTTT.

The rearrangement joins TRBV6-6 to TRBJ1-5; 9 nucleotides line up with TRBD1. The CDR3 is 13 amino acids. The germline V gene encodes CDR1 MNHNY and CDR2 SVGAGI (reference sequence). V shed 8 bases and J 5 bases; nucleotides not matched to a gene: 4. The CDR3 DNA reads TGTGCCAGCCAATACAGGGGGCATCAGCCCCAGCATTTT. Its translation: CASQYRGHQPQHF.

The chain is built from TRBV27 and TRBJ2-7; 11 nucleotides match TRBD2. Looked up from germline, CDR1 is MNHEY and CDR2 is SMNVEV (reference sequence). Germline trimming cut 5 bases from V and 2 bases from J; bases unmatched to any gene: 5. This CDR3 spans 15 amino acids. CDR3 residues: CASSPGTSGAYEQYF. CDR3 in DNA: TGTGCCAGCAGTCCAGGGACTAGCGGAGCCTACGAGCAGTACTTC.

The chain joins TRBV7-6 to TRBJ2-1, with TRBD2 as a possible D gene (5 bases). Germline V gene lookup returns CDR1 SGHVS and CDR2 FNYEAQ. V was clipped by 2 bases and J by 8 bases, with 19 bases between them. The CDR3 runs 16 residues. The CDR3, as DNA: TGTGCCAGCAGCTTACCGGTCGGGGTATTGAACTATGAGCAGTTCTTC. This encodes CASSLPVGVLNYEQFF.

The chain combines TRBV27 with TRBJ2-3, with D hard to call. CDR1 and CDR2 (germline): MNHEY, SMNVEV (reference sequence). V dropped 3 bases and J dropped 0 bases, with 10 bases sitting between them. There are 15 residues in the CDR3. The CDR3: CASSFRQESTDTQYF. Written as DNA, the CDR3 is TGTGCCAGCAGTTTTAGGCAGGAAAGCACAGATACGCAGTATTTT.

The V and J genes are TRBV18 and TRBJ2-7; 7 bases are shared with TRBD1. Per germline, CDR1 KGHSH and CDR2 LQKENI. The CDR3 consists of 14 residues. V shed 4 bases, J shed 1 base, and the junction held 4 bases outside the gene matches. DNA of the CDR3: TGTGCCAGCTCACAGGGGGACAGATCCTACGAGCAGTACTTC. Translated: CASSQGDRSYEQYF.

The chain is built from TRBV27 and TRBJ2-1, with 12 nucleotides matching TRBD2. Germline V CDR1 and CDR2: MNHEY, SMNVEV (reference sequence). The CDR3 spans 18 residues. J was trimmed by 4 bases and V by 7 bases; bases with no gene match: 14. The CDR3 loop is CASNAGSSGGVPYNEQFF. The CDR3 DNA follows: TGTGCCAGCAACGCGGGGTCTAGCGGGGGGGTTCCGTACAATGAGCAGTTCTTC.

The chain carries TRBV19 and TRBJ1-5; D may be TRBD1 (6 bases). Germline V gives CDR1 LNHDA, CDR2 SQIVND (reference sequence). CDR3 length: 14 residues. V lost 5 bases, J lost 3 bases, and 11 bases lay in between. DNA for the CDR3: TGTGCCAGTAGTGTCCGGGACAACAATCAGCCCCAGCATTTT. It translates to CASSVRDNNQPQHF.

The rearrangement joins TRBV9 to TRBJ1-4; TRBD1 matches at 11 bases. Per the germline V gene, CDR1 is SGDLS and CDR2 is YYNGEE. V gave up 2 bases and J gave up 0 bases; unmatched junction bases: 6. The CDR3 spans 18 residues. The CDR3 is CASSVGTGGSATNEKLFF. The CDR3 region has the DNA TGTGCCAGCAGCGTTGGGACAGGGGGTTCCGCAACTAATGAAAAACTGTTTTTT.

The gene calls are TRBV6-1 and TRBJ2-3; TRBD2 matches 10 bases. CDR1 is MNHNS and CDR2 is SASEGT in the germline V gene. The CDR3 runs to 17 residues. The V segment lost 2 bases and the J segment 2 bases; nucleotides outside the gene matches: 7. The CDR3 DNA reads as TGTGCCAGCAGTGAATGGCTAGCGGGGGACGCCACAGATACGCAGTATTTT. Translation: CASSEWLAGDATDTQYF.

The rearrangement uses TRBV4-2 and TRBJ2-3, with 7 bases matching TRBD2. CDR1 LGHNA and CDR2 YNFKEQ come from the germline V gene. The CDR3 contains 16 residues. Trimming took 0 bases from V and 4 from J; bases not matched to a gene: 7. CDR3: CASSQDRGEGADTQYF. The CDR3 DNA sequence: TGTGCCAGCAGCCAAGATCGCGGGGAGGGCGCAGATACGCAGTATTTT.

This chain uses TRBV5-4 with TRBJ1-5; D unclear. Germline V CDR1 and CDR2: SGHNT, YYREEE (reference sequence). The CDR3 spans 14 residues. V was cut by 0 bases and J by 1 base, with 5 bases left in between. The CDR3 nucleotides are TGTGCCAGCAGCTTGGGCGGCAGCAATCAGCCCCAGCATTTT. Translation: CASSLGGSNQPQHF. The full variable domain, its missing parts supplied by reference TRBV5-4 and TRBJ1-5, is ETGVTQSPTHLIKTRGQQVTLRCSSQSGHNTVSWYQQALGQGPQFIFQYYREEENGRGNFPPRFSGLQFPNYSSELNVNALELDDSALYLCASSLGGSNQPQHFGDGTRLSIL.